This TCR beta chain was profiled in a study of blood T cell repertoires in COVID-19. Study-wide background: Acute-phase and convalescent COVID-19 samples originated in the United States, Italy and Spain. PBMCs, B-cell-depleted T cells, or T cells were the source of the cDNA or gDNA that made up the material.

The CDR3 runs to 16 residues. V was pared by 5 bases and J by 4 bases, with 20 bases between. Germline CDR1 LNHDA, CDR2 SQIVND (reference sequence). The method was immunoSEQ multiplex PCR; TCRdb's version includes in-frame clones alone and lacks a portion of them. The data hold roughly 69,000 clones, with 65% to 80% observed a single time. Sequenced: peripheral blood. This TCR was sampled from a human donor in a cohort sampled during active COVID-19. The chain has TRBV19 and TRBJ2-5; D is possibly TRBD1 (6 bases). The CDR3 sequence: CASSAARGGGRETQYF. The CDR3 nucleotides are TGTGCCAGTAGTGCGGCCAGGGGTGGGGGTCGAGAGACCCAGTACTTC.